This record concerns one TCR beta chain sequence. Germline CDR1 reads LNHDA; CDR2 reads SQIVND (reference sequence). V lost 6 bases to trimming and J lost 4 bases, with 18 bases between them. The CDR3 totals 15 residues. The data originate from a study of cytomegalovirus exposure and HLA in healthy donors. Study-wide background: Earlier sequencing of 150 million to 200 million T cells yielded around 100 million unique TCR beta sequences.

The PCR was carried out with 60 Vbeta primers and 13 Jbeta primers. Repertoires were generated with immunoSEQ multiplex PCR, while TCRdb's copy carries only in-frame clones and drops some. This table has roughly 34,000 clones, less than 85% appearing once. The chain has TRBV19 and TRBJ1-1, with D uncertain. The receptor was derived from a male donor in good health and CMV-seronegative. The sample consisted of PBMCs. The CDR3 sequence: CASRLRSRDGTEAFF. CDR3 nucleotide sequence: TGTGCCAGTAGACTTAGGTCCCGGGATGGCACTGAAGCTTTCTTT. Filled out from reference TRBV19 and TRBJ1-1, the complete variable domain reads DGGITQSPKYLFRKEGQNVTLSCEQNLNHDAMYWYRQDPGQGLRLIYYSQIVNDFQKGDIAEGYSVSREKKESFPLTVTSAQKNPTAFYLCASRLRSRDGTEAFFGQGTRLTVV.